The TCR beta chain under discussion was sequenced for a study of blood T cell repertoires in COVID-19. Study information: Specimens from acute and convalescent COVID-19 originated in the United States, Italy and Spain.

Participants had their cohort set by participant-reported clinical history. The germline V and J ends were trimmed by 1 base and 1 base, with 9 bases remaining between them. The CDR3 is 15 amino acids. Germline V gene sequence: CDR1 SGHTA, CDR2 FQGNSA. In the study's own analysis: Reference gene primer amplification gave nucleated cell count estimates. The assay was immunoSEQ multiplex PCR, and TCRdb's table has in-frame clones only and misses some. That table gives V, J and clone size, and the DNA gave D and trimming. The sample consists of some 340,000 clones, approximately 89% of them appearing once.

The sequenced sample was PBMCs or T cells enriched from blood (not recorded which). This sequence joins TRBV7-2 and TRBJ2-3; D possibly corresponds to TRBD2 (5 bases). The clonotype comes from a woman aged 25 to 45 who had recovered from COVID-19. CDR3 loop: CASSLVLRGTDTQYF. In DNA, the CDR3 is TGTGCCAGCAGCTTAGTATTGCGGGGCACAGATACGCAGTATTTT.